The clone carrying this TCR beta chain was recorded only once. The sample originates from a study of shared clonotypes between healthy human individuals. This table comes from immunoSEQ multiplex PCR, and its TCRdb copy is limited to in-frame clones, with some not included. The data show around 2,100,000 clones, about 95% seen once. Germline V gene sequence: CDR1 SGDLS, CDR2 YYNGEE. This CDR3 has 16 amino acids. The V end lost 0 bases, the J end lost 0 bases, and 9 bases lay between the germline ends. Terminally differentiated effector memory CD45RA+ cells were left out of the naive CD8 fraction, which was CD45RO-negative and positively selected for CCR7.

Material for sequencing was naive CD8+ T cells sorted from blood. The TCR sequence derives from a man aged 18-30 years in good health. The rearrangement uses TRBV9 and TRBJ2-2, with D unresolved. CDR3 sequence: CASSVDPTANTGELFF. The CDR3 DNA reads TGTGCCAGCAGCGTAGATCCTACCGCGAACACCGGGGAGCTGTTTTTT.